This paragraph covers one T cell receptor beta chain sequence. Time point: newly diagnosed GD, antithyroid drugs for less than 3 months. From RNA extracted from PBMCs, the TCR library was made. The data belong to a study of regulatory T cells in long-lasting Graves disease. Assembly of TCR beta libraries relied on iRepertoire HTBI primers together with Arm-PCR of CDR3 regions. Each CDR3 protein gets one entry after TCRdb re-called the multiplex PCR reads with MiXCR. The profile shows approximately 300,000 distinct CDR3 sequences, 18% of them singletons. Material: peripheral blood mononuclear cells (PBMCs), obtained at new diagnosis, from a patient treated with antithyroid drugs. The clonotype comes from a female donor with Graves disease.

CDR3 in DNA: TGTGCCAGCAACGAGAACAGGGACTACGAGCAGTACTTC. This sequence encodes CASNENRDYEQYF. The J gene is TRBJ2-7, the V gene TRBV7-9; the D gene is possibly TRBD1 (6 bases). Trimming shortened V by 7 bases and J by 3 bases, and 13 bases separated the two germline ends. Germline loops: CDR1 SEHNR, CDR2 FQNEAQ (reference sequence). CDR3 length: 13 amino acids.